This TCR beta chain was captured in a study of control samples from healthy donors and cancer patients. The CDR3 sequence is 16 residues long. J gave up 5 bases and V 0 bases, and 8 bases lay outside the gene matches. Germline CDR1 is SGHRS and CDR2 is YFSETQ. The assay was immunoSEQ multiplex PCR, and TCRdb's table has in-frame clones only and misses some. The top ten clones hold roughly an eighth of a sample with 95,000 to 150,000 clones, just under 90% of them seen once. The TCR sequence derives from a man aged 30-40 years in good health. The chain has TRBV5-1 and TRBJ2-5; 9 positions agree with TRBD2. Material: blood. The chain's CDR3 is CASSLDRGLAGETQYF. The CDR3 DNA reads TGCGCCAGCAGCTTGGACCGGGGACTAGCTGGGGAGACCCAGTACTTC.